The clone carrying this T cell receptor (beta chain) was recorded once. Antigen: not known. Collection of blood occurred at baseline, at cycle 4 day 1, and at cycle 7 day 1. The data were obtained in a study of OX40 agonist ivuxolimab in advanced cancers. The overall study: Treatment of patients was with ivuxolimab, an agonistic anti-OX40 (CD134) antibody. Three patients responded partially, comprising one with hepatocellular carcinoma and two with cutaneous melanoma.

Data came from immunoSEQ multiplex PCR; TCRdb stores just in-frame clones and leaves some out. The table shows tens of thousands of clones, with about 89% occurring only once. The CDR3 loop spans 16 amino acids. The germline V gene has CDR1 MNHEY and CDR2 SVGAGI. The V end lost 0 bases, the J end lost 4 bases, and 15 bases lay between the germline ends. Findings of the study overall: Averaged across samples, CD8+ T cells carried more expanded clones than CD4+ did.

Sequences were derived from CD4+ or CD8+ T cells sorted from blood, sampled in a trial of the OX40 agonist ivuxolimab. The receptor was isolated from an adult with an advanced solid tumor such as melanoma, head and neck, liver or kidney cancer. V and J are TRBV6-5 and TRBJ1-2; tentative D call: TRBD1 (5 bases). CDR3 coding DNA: TGTGCCAGCAGTTACTCGGAGGTGGCAGGGATCTATGGCTACACCTTC. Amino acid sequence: CASSYSEVAGIYGYTF.